These 9 T cell receptor beta chains were sequenced from one sample in a study of T-cell memory formation after mild COVID-19. TCRdb re-called the 5' RACE reads with MiXCR, one entry per CDR3 protein. The sample shows under 250,000 distinct CDR3 sequences, approximately 9% of them seen only once. The sequencing input was PBMCs or a T cell subset sorted from them (not recorded which). The receptors derive from a young man who had mild COVID-19 (a few samples of this study predate the infection). Cell type and time point are not known.

The table lists this clonotype with a few counts. This CDR3 reads CASSLGQVGQPQHF. CDR3 DNA: TGTGCCAGCAGCTTAGGACAGGTGGGGCAGCCCCAGCATTTT. V usage is TRBV7-8 and J usage is TRBJ1-5; tentatively, D is TRBD1 (6 bases). V was pared by 1 base and J by 7 bases, with 11 bases between. CDR1 and CDR2 (germline): SGHVS, FQNEAQ. This CDR3 has 14 residues.

Ten or more counts support this clonotype. The gene calls are TRBV5-6 and TRBJ1-1; unclear D gene. The CDR3 length is 16 residues. The germline V gene has CDR1 SGHDT and CDR2 YYEEEE. Trimming left V 0 bases short and J 1 base short, with 13 bases between. This CDR3 reads CASSLGIQAGNTEAFF. CDR3 nucleotide sequence: TGTGCCAGCAGCTTGGGCATCCAGGCAGGGAACACTGAAGCTTTCTTT.

This clonotype was seen only a few times. V is TRBV20-1 and J is TRBJ2-3; possible D gene TRBD1, 6 bases. There are 14 residues in the CDR3. The germline gives CDR1 DFQATT, CDR2 SNEGSKA (reference sequence). With 3 bases removed from V and 5 bases from J, the gap between germline ends came to 15 bases. CDR3 region: CSASSLGAVDTQYF. The DNA for the CDR3 is TGCAGTGCTAGTTCCCTGGGGGCTGTAGATACGCAGTATTTT.

This clonotype was observed a handful of times. The gene calls are TRBV6-1 and TRBJ2-1, with D uncertain. V was shortened by 11 bases and J by 9 bases, with 20 bases between the two germline ends. Per the germline V gene, CDR1 is MNHNS and CDR2 is SASEGT. The CDR3 extends over 13 amino acids. CDR3 bases: TGTGCCGCCTATGAAAATTTTCTGGGTGAGCAGTTCTTC. Translated: CAAYENFLGEQFF.

This clonotype was seen more than once but under ten times. The V gene is TRBV7-8, the J gene TRBJ2-3; D is perhaps TRBD2 (7 bases). Deletions cut 6 bases from V and 0 bases from J, with 19 bases between. This CDR3 comprises 17 residues. Germline V gives CDR1 SGHVS, CDR2 FQNEAQ. The CDR3 region is CASRNPGGGASTDTQYF. The CDR3 nucleotides read TGTGCCAGCAGGAACCCGGGGGGCGGGGCTAGCACAGATACGCAGTATTTT. Together with reference TRBV7-8 and TRBJ2-3, the CDR3 gives the full variable domain: GAGVSQSPRYKVAKRGQDVALRCDPISGHVSLFWYQQALGQGPEFLTYFQNEAQLDKSGLPSDRFFAERPEGSVSTLKIQRTQQEDSAVYLCASRNPGGGASTDTQYFGPGTRLTVL.

The gene calls are TRBV9 and TRBJ2-1; TRBD1 aligns across 11 bases. The CDR3 runs to 13 residues. The V gene's germline CDR1 is SGDLS and CDR2 YYNGEE. Trimming cost V 4 bases and J 14 bases; bases outside gene matches: 8. CDR3 sequence reads: CASSPQGTGGEFF. The CDR3 nucleotides read TGTGCCAGCAGCCCCCAAGGGACAGGGGGGGAGTTCTTC.

This clonotype was recorded at least ten times. The CDR3 region is CASSYSGKAHNEQFF. CDR3 sequence (DNA): TGTGCCAGCAGTTACTCAGGGAAGGCCCACAATGAGCAGTTCTTC. The genes are TRBV6-5 and TRBJ2-1; D call uncertain. This CDR3 has 15 amino acids. Deletions cut 0 bases from V and 5 bases from J, with 11 bases between. The germline V gene has CDR1 MNHEY and CDR2 SVGAGI.

This clonotype was detected many times. The chain combines TRBV6-5 with TRBJ2-7, with D unresolved. CDR3 size: 13 residues. Looked up from germline, CDR1 is MNHEY and CDR2 is SVGAGI. V was clipped by 0 bases and J by 4 bases, with 7 bases between them. In DNA form, the CDR3 reads TGTGCCAGCAGTTACTCGACACAATACGAGCAGTACTTC. Translated, it gives CASSYSTQYEQYF.

V usage is TRBV9 and J usage is TRBJ1-1; D is unclear. Germline V gene data show CDR1 as SGDLS and CDR2 as YYNGEE. This CDR3 region has 15 residues. Trimming shortened V by 0 bases and J by 2 bases, and 11 bases separated the two germline ends. CDR3 bases: TGTGCCAGCAGCGTAGCTACGGACGGAAACACTGAAGCTTTCTTT. It specifies CASSVATDGNTEAFF.